The present entry profiles one T cell receptor (beta chain) with its context. As yet, its antigen is unknown. These data come from a study of CD8+ T cells in alopecia areata. Study outcomes and limitations: The study found higher clonality in lesional than normal scalp, especially in alopecia totalis/universalis.

Investigators isolated RNA and reverse transcribed it into cDNA to act as the sequencing template. This table comes from immunoSEQ multiplex PCR, and its TCRdb copy is limited to in-frame clones, with some not included. The table has about 90,000 clones, roughly 40% seen once. V was shortened by 3 bases and J by 9 bases, with 7 bases between the two germline ends. Germline V gives CDR1 SNHLY, CDR2 FYNNEI. This CDR3 region has 11 residues. The treatment was: oral pan-JAK inhibitor, 5-10 mg twice daily. Sequencing used CD8+ T cells sorted from blood, obtained at week 24, from a patient treated with tofacitinib. The receptor's source is a human donor with alopecia areata. The rearrangement uses TRBV2 and TRBJ2-3; D may be TRBD1 or TRBD2 (5 bases each). CDR3 amino acids: CASSDWGTQYF. In DNA form, the CDR3 reads TGTGCCAGCAGTGATTGGGGGACGCAGTATTTT.